Following are 14 T cell receptor beta chains from one sample sequenced in a study of CD8 T cells in ankylosing spondylitis. MiXCR was run by TCRdb on the 5' RACE reads, yielding one entry per CDR3 protein. Found here are over 25,000 distinct CDR3 sequences, around 14% of them singletons; the top ten hold 36%. Sequencing was carried out using blood. These receptor sequences come from a male donor with ankylosing spondylitis or in good health (not recorded which).

This chain joins TRBV20-1 and TRBJ1-1; D remains ambiguous. The CDR3 consists of 13 residues. Trimming took off 4 bases at V and 2 bases at J, with 11 bases between the two ends. Per germline, CDR1 DFQATT and CDR2 SNEGSKA (reference sequence). The CDR3 protein is CSATRRVNTEAFF. The CDR3 DNA sequence: TGCAGTGCTACCCGACGGGTAAACACTGAAGCTTTCTTT.

This clonotype was counted only a few times. The V call is TRBV7-2, the J call TRBJ2-3; no clear D gene. Looked up from germline, CDR1 is SGHTA and CDR2 is FQGNSA. V gave up 5 bases and J gave up 10 bases, with 13 bases separating them. This CDR3 comprises 12 residues. The CDR3 spells CASSPNWPAQYF. The CDR3 nucleotides read TGTGCCAGCAGCCCGAACTGGCCGGCGCAGTATTTT.

This clonotype has a count of ten or more. The V and J genes are TRBV25-1 and TRBJ2-7; 9 nucleotides line up with TRBD2. Trimming at V came to 8 bases and at J to 6 bases, leaving 8 bases not matched to a gene. The CDR3 has 13 residues. Germline V gives CDR1 MGHDK, CDR2 SYGVNS. The CDR3 loop reads CASSTSGQREQYV. CDR3 coding DNA: TGTGCCAGCTCGACTAGCGGACAACGCGAGCAGTACGTC.

The rearrangement joins TRBV12-3 or TRBV12-4 to TRBJ1-1; no reliable D call. With 2 bases removed from V and 5 bases from J, the gap between germline ends came to 6 bases. This CDR3 contains 12 residues. CDR3 coding DNA: TGTGCCAGCAGTTTAACGGGGACTGAAGCTTTCTTT. Its protein is CASSLTGTEAFF.

This clonotype was detected ten times or more. The chain is built from TRBV29-1 and TRBJ1-1; 12 bases fit TRBD1. Germline CDR1 SQVTM, CDR2 ANQGSEA. The CDR3 runs to 15 residues. The trim removed 6 bases at V and 2 bases at J, leaving 7 bases unmatched. The CDR3, as DNA: TGCAGCGTAGGGGACAGGGGGCGTTCAAACACTGAAGCTTTCTTT. Its translation: CSVGDRGRSNTEAFF.

The V call is TRBV10-3, the J call TRBJ2-1; 9 bases are shared with TRBD2. CDR1 and CDR2 from the germline V gene are ENHRY and SYGVKD. CDR3 size: 15 residues. V dropped 5 bases and J dropped 1; count of bases not matched to a gene: 3. The CDR3 spells CAISQTSGSYNEQFF. The CDR3 bases are TGTGCCATCAGTCAGACTAGCGGATCCTACAATGAGCAGTTCTTC.

This clonotype was counted only a few times. The V gene is TRBV29-1, the J gene TRBJ2-1, with TRBD2 identical over 11 bases. The CDR3 covers 15 residues. Per germline, CDR1 SQVTM and CDR2 ANQGSEA. Losses at the gene ends were 1 base for V and 6 bases for J; bases not matched to a gene: 5. In DNA, the CDR3 is TGCAGCGTTGAAGTAGCGGGAGGGCCTATCAATGAGCAGTTCTTC. It codes for CSVEVAGGPINEQFF.

The V call is TRBV12-3 or TRBV12-4, the J call TRBJ2-5; TRBD1 might be the D (7 bases). Trimming pared 6 bases from V and 5 bases from J, leaving 13 bases between. The CDR3 has 13 amino acids. The DNA of the CDR3 is TGTGCCAGCAGCCCAGGGGGGTTGGAGACCCAGTACTTC. Encoded protein: CASSPGGLETQYF.

This clonotype was observed a few times. The gene calls are TRBV28 and TRBJ2-3; unclear D gene. Trimming took 3 bases from V and 8 from J, leaving 9 bases between them. This CDR3 is built from 12 residues. The germline CDR1 and CDR2 sequences are MDHEN and SYDVKM. In nucleotides, the CDR3 is TGTGCCAGCAGTTTCCCCGGCGCTACGCAGTATTTT. This gives the protein CASSFPGATQYF.

The chain carries TRBV7-2 and TRBJ2-2; D remains ambiguous. Germline CDR1 and CDR2: SGHTA and FQGNSA. V was cut by 6 bases and J by 0 bases, with 11 bases left in between. The CDR3 has 15 residues. The CDR3: CASSSMNANTGELFF. In DNA, the CDR3 is TGTGCCAGCAGTTCAATGAACGCGAACACCGGGGAGCTGTTTTTT.

The V and J genes are TRBV20-1 and TRBJ2-2; 12 nucleotides agree with TRBD2. V trimming: 0 bases; J trimming: 1 base; junction bases outside the gene matches: 12. The length of the CDR3 is 20 residues. CDR1 DFQATT and CDR2 SNEGSKA come from the germline V gene (reference sequence). The CDR3 here is CSARDSARLAGALNTGELFF. The CDR3 DNA sequence: TGCAGTGCTAGAGATAGCGCCCGACTAGCGGGGGCTCTGAACACCGGGGAGCTGTTTTTT.

The sample holds many counts of this clonotype. This rearrangement joins TRBV5-1 to TRBJ2-1; D call uncertain. The CDR3 totals 13 residues. The germline CDR1 and CDR2 sequences are SGHRS and YFSETQ. V was pared by 4 bases and J by 7 bases, with 12 bases between. The CDR3 DNA follows: TGCGCCAGCAGCCCGGTTTTTGGGAATGAGCAGTTCTTC. Amino acids: CASSPVFGNEQFF.

The V call is TRBV12-3 or TRBV12-4, the J call TRBJ2-1, with TRBD1 identical over 10 bases. The CDR3 runs to 13 residues. V lost 6 bases, J lost 9 bases, and 5 bases stayed unmatched. CDR3 in DNA: TGTGCCAGCAGCACGGACAGGGGGAGTGAGCAGTTCTTC. Translating gives CASSTDRGSEQFF.

The chain carries TRBV11-2 and TRBJ2-1; TRBD2 aligns across 10 bases. V lost 0 bases and J lost 8; bases outside the gene matches: 10. Germline loops: CDR1 SGHAT, CDR2 FQNNGV. The CDR3 is made up of 17 amino acids. The CDR3 reads CASSLETSGRAFDEQFF. The DNA for the CDR3 is TGTGCCAGCAGCTTAGAAACCAGCGGGAGGGCGTTTGATGAGCAGTTCTTC.